The clone carrying this TCR beta chain occurred many times. What it binds is not known. Preparing the TCRbeta library involved the use of unique molecular identifiers. TCRdb re-called the PCR reads with MiXCR, one entry per CDR3 protein. Among hundreds of thousands of distinct CDR3 sequences listed, roughly a tenth were seen once. The sample is drawn from a study of T-cell reconstitution after alpha-beta-depleted transplantation in children. From germline, CDR1 is SQVTM and CDR2 ANQGSEA. With 1 base clipped from V and 4 bases from J, the junction kept 0 bases outside the gene matches. The CDR3 totals 13 residues. Points from the study as a whole: Expanded graft clones, several hundred of them, were reportedly the source of alpha-beta T cells about two months after transplant. From newly produced T cells came most of the T-cell counts and diversity one year after transplant. Several patients had high TCRbeta diversity at day 60; it came from surviving recipient T cells and thymic progenitors.

The source of this sequence is a child between 2 and 9 years old with inherited bone marrow failure, due to receive a stem cell transplant. This sample comprised PBMCs, obtained before TCRalphabeta/CD19-depleted stem cell transplant. This chain uses TRBV29-1 with TRBJ1-1; TRBD1 agrees at 10 bases. The CDR3 spells CSVEGTGGTEAFF. The DNA for the CDR3 is TGCAGCGTTGAAGGGACAGGGGGCACTGAAGCTTTCTTT.